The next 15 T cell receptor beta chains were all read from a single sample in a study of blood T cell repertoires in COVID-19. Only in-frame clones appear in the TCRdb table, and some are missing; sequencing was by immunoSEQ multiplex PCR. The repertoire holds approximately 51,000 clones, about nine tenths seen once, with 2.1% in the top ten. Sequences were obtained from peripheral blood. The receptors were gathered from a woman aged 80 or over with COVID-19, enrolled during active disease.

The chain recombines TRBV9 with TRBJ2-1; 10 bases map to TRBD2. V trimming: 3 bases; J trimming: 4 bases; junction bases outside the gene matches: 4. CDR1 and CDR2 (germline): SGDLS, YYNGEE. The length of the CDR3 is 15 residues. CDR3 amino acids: CASSAWTSGYNEQFF. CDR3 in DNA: TGTGCCAGCAGCGCCTGGACTAGCGGTTACAATGAGCAGTTCTTC.

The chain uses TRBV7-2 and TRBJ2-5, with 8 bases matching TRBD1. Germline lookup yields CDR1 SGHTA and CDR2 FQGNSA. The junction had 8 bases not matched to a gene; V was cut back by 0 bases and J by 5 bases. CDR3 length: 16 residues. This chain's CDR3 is CASSLALTGGRETQYF. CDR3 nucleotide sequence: TGTGCCAGCAGCTTAGCGCTAACAGGGGGTCGGGAGACCCAGTACTTC.

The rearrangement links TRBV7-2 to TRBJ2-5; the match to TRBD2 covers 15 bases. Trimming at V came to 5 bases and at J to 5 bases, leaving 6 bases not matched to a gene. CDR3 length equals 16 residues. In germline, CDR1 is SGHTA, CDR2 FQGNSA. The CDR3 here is CASSPPGTSGRETQYF. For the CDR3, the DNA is TGTGCCAGCAGCCCGCCGGGGACTAGCGGGAGGGAGACCCAGTACTTC. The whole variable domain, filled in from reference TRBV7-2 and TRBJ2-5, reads GAGVSQSPSNKVTEKGKDVELRCDPISGHTALYWYRQSLGQGLEFLIYFQGNSAPDKSGLPSDRFSAERTGGSVSTLTIQRTQQEDSAVYLCASSPPGTSGRETQYFGPGTRLLVL.

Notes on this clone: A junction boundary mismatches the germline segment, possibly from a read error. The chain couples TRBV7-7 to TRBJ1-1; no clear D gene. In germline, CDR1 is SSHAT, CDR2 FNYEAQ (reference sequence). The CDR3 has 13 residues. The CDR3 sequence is CASSHRHGTEAFF. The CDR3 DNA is TGTGCTAGCAGTCATCGCCACGGCACTGAAGCTTTCTTT. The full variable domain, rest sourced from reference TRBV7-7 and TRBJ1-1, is GAGVSQSPRYKVTKRGQDVTLRCDPISSHATLYWYQQALGQGPEFLTYFNYEAQPDKSGLPSDRFSAERPEGSISTLTIQRTEQRDSAMYRCASSHRHGTEAFFGQGTRLTVV.

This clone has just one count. The CDR3 sequence: CASSLAVGGTSEQFF. The DNA of the CDR3 is TGTGCCAGCAGCTTGGCCGTGGGAGGGACCAGTGAGCAGTTCTTC. This chain connects TRBV5-5 to TRBJ2-1; TRBD2 matches at 7 bases. V lost 0 bases to trimming and J lost 9 bases; unmatched junction nucleotides: 9. The germline V gene has CDR1 SGHKS and CDR2 YYEKEE (reference sequence). The CDR3 covers 15 residues.

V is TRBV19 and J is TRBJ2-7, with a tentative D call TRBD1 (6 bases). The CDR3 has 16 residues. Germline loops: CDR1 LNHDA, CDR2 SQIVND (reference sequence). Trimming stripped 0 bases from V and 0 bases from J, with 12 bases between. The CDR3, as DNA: TGTGCCAGTAGTATAGATCCCCAGGGGAGCTCCTACGAGCAGTACTTC. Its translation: CASSIDPQGSSYEQYF.

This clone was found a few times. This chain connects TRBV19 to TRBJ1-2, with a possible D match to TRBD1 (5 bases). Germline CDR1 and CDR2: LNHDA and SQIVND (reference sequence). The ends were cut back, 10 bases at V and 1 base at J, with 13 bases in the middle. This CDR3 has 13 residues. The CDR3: CATQPGGNYGYTF. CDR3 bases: TGTGCCACCCAACCGGGGGGTAACTATGGCTACACCTTC.

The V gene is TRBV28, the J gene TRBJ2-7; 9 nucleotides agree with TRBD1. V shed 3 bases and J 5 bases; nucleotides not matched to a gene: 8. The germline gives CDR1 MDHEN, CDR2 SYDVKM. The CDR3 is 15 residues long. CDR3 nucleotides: TGTGCCAGCAGTTTGGGGGGGGACAGGGCCCACGAGCAGTACTTC. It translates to CASSLGGDRAHEQYF. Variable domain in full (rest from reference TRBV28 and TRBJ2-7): DVKVTQSSRYLVKRTGEKVFLECVQDMDHENMFWYRQDPGLGLRLIYFSYDVKMKEKGDIPEGYSVSREKKERFSLILESASTNQTSMYLCASSLGGDRAHEQYFGPGTRLTVT.

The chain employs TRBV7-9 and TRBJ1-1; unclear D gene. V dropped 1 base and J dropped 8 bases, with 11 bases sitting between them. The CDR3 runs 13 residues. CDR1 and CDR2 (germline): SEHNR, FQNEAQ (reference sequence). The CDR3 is CASSLVNQIEAFF. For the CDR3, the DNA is TGTGCCAGCAGCTTAGTCAATCAGATAGAAGCTTTCTTT.

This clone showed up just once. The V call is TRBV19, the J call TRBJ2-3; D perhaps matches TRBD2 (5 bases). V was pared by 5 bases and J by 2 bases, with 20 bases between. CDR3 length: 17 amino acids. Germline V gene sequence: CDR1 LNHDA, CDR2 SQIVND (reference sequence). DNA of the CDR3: TGTGCCAGTAGTCCACAAGGGAGAGGTCCAGTCACAGATACGCAGTATTTT. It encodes CASSPQGRGPVTDTQYF.

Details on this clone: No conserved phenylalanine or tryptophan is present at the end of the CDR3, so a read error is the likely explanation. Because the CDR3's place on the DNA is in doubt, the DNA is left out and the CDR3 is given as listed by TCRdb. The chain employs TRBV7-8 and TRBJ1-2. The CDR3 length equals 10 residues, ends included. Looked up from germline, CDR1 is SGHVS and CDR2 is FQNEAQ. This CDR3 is CASSFGWPAG.

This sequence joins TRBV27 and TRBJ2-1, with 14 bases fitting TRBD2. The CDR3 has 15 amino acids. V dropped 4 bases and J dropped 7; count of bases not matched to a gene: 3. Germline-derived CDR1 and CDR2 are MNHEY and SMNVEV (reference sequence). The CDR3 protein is CASSSGLAGVNEQFF. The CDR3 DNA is TGTGCCAGCAGTTCGGGACTAGCGGGAGTGAATGAGCAGTTCTTC.

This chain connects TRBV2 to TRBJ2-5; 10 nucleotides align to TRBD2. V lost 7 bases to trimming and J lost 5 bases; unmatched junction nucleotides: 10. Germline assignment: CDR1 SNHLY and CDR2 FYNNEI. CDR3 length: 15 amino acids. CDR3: CASKILAGGGETQYF. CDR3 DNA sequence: TGTGCCAGCAAAATTTTAGCGGGAGGTGGGGAGACCCAGTACTTC.

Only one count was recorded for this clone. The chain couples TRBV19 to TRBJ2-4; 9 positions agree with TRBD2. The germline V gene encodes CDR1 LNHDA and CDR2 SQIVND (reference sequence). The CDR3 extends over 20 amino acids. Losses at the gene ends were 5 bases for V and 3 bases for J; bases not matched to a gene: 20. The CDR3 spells CASSPYAGGPPRQHKNIQYF. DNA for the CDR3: TGTGCCAGTAGTCCCTACGCGGGAGGGCCCCCCCGCCAGCACAAAAACATTCAGTACTTC.

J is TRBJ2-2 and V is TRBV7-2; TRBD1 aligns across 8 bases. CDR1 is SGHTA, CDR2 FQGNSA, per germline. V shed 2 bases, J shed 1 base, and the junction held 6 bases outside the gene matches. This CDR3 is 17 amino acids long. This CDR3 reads CASSLWAGQGNTGELFF. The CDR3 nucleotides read TGTGCCAGCAGCTTATGGGCCGGACAGGGGAACACCGGGGAGCTGTTTTTT.